This T cell receptor (beta chain) was sequenced for a study of identical twins. Addition of a universal primer site occurred through template switching, and cDNA carried unique molecular identifiers. TCRdb called the 5' RACE reads again in MiXCR, with one record for every CDR3 protein. The top ten clones hold about 0.48% of a sample with about 530,000 distinct CDR3 sequences, approximately 20% of them seen once. Another study also made use of these data, one on yellow fever vaccine responses in identical twins.

This TCR came from a woman aged 18-29 years in good health. The sample was CD4+ T cells sorted from blood.

CDR3: CASRQRPGTSGKVGNEQFF. The CDR3 DNA follows: TGTGCCAGCAGACAACGTCCCGGGACTAGCGGGAAGGTCGGGAATGAGCAGTTCTTC. The V call is TRBV6-1, the J call TRBJ2-1, with TRBD2 identical over 13 bases. Trimming took 6 bases from V and 7 from J; bases not matched to a gene: 18. The CDR3 totals 19 residues. From germline, CDR1 is MNHNS and CDR2 SASEGT.